Shown below are 30 T cell receptor beta chains from a single sample sequenced in a study of blood T cells in healthy people across ages (dated by TCRdb to between 2015 and 2017). Libraries came from 5' RACE. The reads were generated on an Illumina HiSeq 2500. A second PCR of roughly 7 to 12 cycles was run with a J-beta primer mix and a sample-barcoded 5' primer. TCRdb's own reprocessing of the public reads used fastp at Q25 and MiXCR and kept productive beta chains. Each CDR3 protein appears once, grouped with its most common genes and DNA. In all, the sample holds 1.4 million or so distinct CDR3 sequences, and under 55% of those were seen once. Of the sample, just over 4% falls within the top ten clones. Sequenced sample: blood. These receptors all stem from a woman under 30 in good health.

This clonotype showed up just a few times. The rearrangement uses TRBV12-3 or TRBV12-4 and TRBJ1-1, with 7 bases lining up with TRBD1. Trimming removed 2 bases from V and 5 bases from J; junction bases left unmatched: 8. This CDR3 is built from 15 residues. The CDR3 DNA reads as TGTGCCAGCAGTTTATCCGGAGGGGGCTGGACTGAAGCTTTCTTT. It translates to CASSLSGGGWTEAFF.

The V and J genes are TRBV6-2 or TRBV6-3 and TRBJ2-2, with D possibly being TRBD2 (6 bases). Germline V gene sequence: CDR1 MNHEY, CDR2 SVGEGT. The V gene lost 2 bases and the J gene lost 0 bases, with 7 bases spanning the gap. The CDR3 covers 15 residues. In DNA, the CDR3 is TGTGCCAGCAGTTACCCGGGAGCGAACACCGGGGAGCTGTTTTTT. Its translation: CASSYPGANTGELFF.

V usage is TRBV5-1 and J usage is TRBJ2-1; possibly TRBD2 for D (5 bases). V lost 2 bases, J lost 3 bases, and 9 bases lay in between. The germline V gene encodes CDR1 SGHRS and CDR2 YFSETQ. This CDR3 comprises 14 residues. Here the CDR3 DNA reads TGCGCCAGCAGCTTAAGAGGGAACTACAATGAGCAGTTCTTC. This translates into CASSLRGNYNEQFF.

This clonotype was seen more than once but under ten times. The chain combines TRBV7-2 with TRBJ1-2; no reliable D call. The V and J ends lost 2 bases and 5 bases respectively, with 12 bases between them. The CDR3 runs to 14 residues. CDR1 and CDR2 from the germline V gene are SGHTA and FQGNSA. The CDR3, as DNA: TGTGCCAGCAGCTTAACCACTGGAGTGTATGGCTACACCTTC. This encodes CASSLTTGVYGYTF.

The CDR3 spells CASSSLTYYEQYF. In nucleotides, the CDR3 is TGTGCCAGCAGCTCCCTCACCTACTACGAGCAGTACTTC. The chain links TRBV7-2 to TRBJ2-4; unclear D gene. The J call may be in error: the DNA end matches TRBJ2-7 better. Germline-derived CDR1 and CDR2 are SGHTA and FQGNSA. The CDR3 is 13 residues long.

The chain is built from TRBV21-1 and TRBJ2-1; the tabulated D call, TRBD1, remains unverified against the DNA. TRBV21-1 is marked as a pseudogene. This CDR3 comprises 17 residues. The CDR3 loop is CASSKGIDYLLREEQFF. CDR3 DNA: TGTGCCAGCAGCAAAGGCATCGACTACCTACTCCGGGAGGAGCAGTTCTTC.

The rearrangement links TRBV4-3 to TRBJ2-5; TRBD1 aligns across 7 bases. The end of the DNA is better explained by TRBJ2-7, so the J call may be wrong. This CDR3 spans 15 amino acids. The germline V gene encodes CDR1 LGHNA and CDR2 YSLEER. Here the CDR3 reads CASSQDLTGTYEQYF. CDR3 in DNA: TGCGCCAGCAGCCAAGATCTGACAGGGACCTACGAGCAGTACTTC.

The rearrangement uses TRBV4-1 and TRBJ2-3; TRBD1 agrees at 7 bases. Trimming took 4 bases from V and 2 from J; bases not matched to a gene: 6. This CDR3 is built from 15 residues. Germline V gene lookup returns CDR1 MGHRA and CDR2 YSYEKL. This chain's CDR3 is CASSRETGSTDTQYF. CDR3 nucleotides: TGCGCCAGCAGCCGAGAGACAGGGTCCACAGATACGCAGTATTTT.

V usage is TRBV9 and J usage is TRBJ2-3; D unclear. Germline CDR1 is SGDLS and CDR2 is YYNGEE. This CDR3 has 17 residues. With 4 bases removed from V and 0 bases from J, the gap between germline ends came to 18 bases. The CDR3 DNA reads TGTGCCAGCAGCACAAGATGGGGAAGCCCAAGCACAGATACGCAGTATTTT. This encodes CASSTRWGSPSTDTQYF.

The chain is built from TRBV6-1 and TRBJ1-1, with TRBD1 identical over 8 bases. The CDR3 extends over 15 amino acids. V was pared by 1 base and J by 4 bases, with 5 bases of the junction left unmatched. The germline V gene encodes CDR1 MNHNS and CDR2 SASEGT. The CDR3 nucleotides are TGTGCCAGCAGTGAAGGAACAGGGGGGGTCACTGAAGCTTTCTTT. This encodes CASSEGTGGVTEAFF.

The chain combines TRBV30 with TRBJ2-1; D gene ambiguous. The germline CDR1 and CDR2 sequences are GTSNPN and SVGIG (reference sequence). The CDR3 length is 12 residues. Trimming took off 0 bases at V and 8 bases at J, with 8 bases between the two ends. In nucleotides, the CDR3 is TGTGCCTGGAGTGTAAATGGATATGAGCAGTTCTTC. Translated, it gives CAWSVNGYEQFF.

CDR3 sequence (DNA): TGCAGTGCTAGGTCGATGGACGCAGGGCCCCAGCATTTT. Amino acids: CSARSMDAGPQHF. The chain uses TRBV20-1 and TRBJ1-5; D is uncertain. Germline values: CDR1 DFQATT, CDR2 SNEGSKA (reference sequence). Trimming removed 3 bases from V and 9 bases from J, with 15 bases in between. CDR3 length: 13 residues.

The chain uses TRBV11-2 and TRBJ2-7; 13 nucleotides align to TRBD2. CDR3 size: 16 residues. CDR1 and CDR2 from the germline V gene are SGHAT and FQNNGV. Trimming cost V 2 bases and J 6 bases; bases outside gene matches: 7. For the CDR3, the DNA is TGTGCCAGCAGCTTATTTGGGACTAGCGGGGAGGGCGAGCAGTACTTC. Its translation: CASSLFGTSGEGEQYF.

Concerning this clonotype: One end of the junction does not line up with germline, which may come from a read error. The rearrangement joins TRBV10-3 to TRBJ2-5; 13 positions agree with TRBD2. Gene TRBJ2-7 matches the end of the DNA better, so the J call may be wrong. This CDR3 has 16 residues. CDR1 is ENHRY and CDR2 is SYGVKD in the germline V gene. The CDR3 here is CAVSDPGLAGFSEQYF. CDR3 in DNA: TGTGCCGTCAGTGACCCGGGACTAGCGGGGTTTTCCGAGCAGTACTTC.

Points on this clonotype: This may be a read error: a much more frequent sequence differs by one nucleotide. This chain uses TRBV6-2 or TRBV6-3 with TRBJ2-7; D possibly corresponds to TRBD1 (6 bases). V lost 0 bases and J 7 bases, leaving 22 bases between the germline ends. CDR3 size: 17 residues. The V gene's germline CDR1 is MNHEY and CDR2 SVGEGT. CDR3 nucleotides: TGTGCCAGCAGTTACTCGTACGGGACACGGATGAACAATGAGCAGTACTTC. This codes for CASSYSYGTRMNNEQYF.

The chain combines TRBV29-1 with TRBJ2-1; no clear D. The V end lost 5 bases, the J end lost 4 bases, and 12 bases lay between the germline ends. From germline, CDR1 is SQVTM and CDR2 ANQGSEA. The length of the CDR3 is 13 residues. As DNA, the CDR3 is TGCAGCGTTAAAACACTACAATACAATGAGCAGTTCTTC. Translated: CSVKTLQYNEQFF.

This chain links TRBV2 with TRBJ2-3, with D unresolved. The CDR3 spans 14 residues. Trimming left V 7 bases short and J 0 bases short, with 11 bases between. The germline V gene encodes CDR1 SNHLY and CDR2 FYNNEI. CDR3 protein: CASNPPTSTDTQYF. CDR3 coding DNA: TGTGCCAGCAACCCACCGACTAGCACAGATACGCAGTATTTT.

Only a few counts were recorded for this clonotype. The chain is built from TRBV15 and TRBJ2-5; maybe TRBD2 (6 bases). This CDR3 contains 14 residues. CDR1 is LNHNV and CDR2 is YYDKDF in the germline V gene (reference sequence). Between the trimmed V and J ends, which lost 3 bases and 2 bases, there was a span of 10 bases. The CDR3 protein is CATSSEGTQETQYF. CDR3 nucleotide sequence: TGTGCCACCAGCAGCGAGGGGACTCAAGAGACCCAGTACTTC. Full variable domain (outside the CDR3, taken from reference TRBV15 and TRBJ2-5): DAMVIQNPRYQVTQFGKPVTLSCSQTLNHNVMYWYQQKSSQAPKLLFHYYDKDFNNEADTPDNFQSRRPNTSFCFLDIRSPGLGDTAMYLCATSSEGTQETQYFGPGTRLLVL.

The rearrangement uses TRBV10-3 and TRBJ2-5; 9 bases fit TRBD2. This CDR3 is built from 16 residues. After removal of 1 base from V and 11 bases from J, the junction contained 14 bases not matched to a gene. Germline CDR1 and CDR2: ENHRY and SYGVKD. CDR3 protein: CAISEWMAGGPNEQYF. The CDR3 DNA follows: TGTGCCATCAGTGAGTGGATGGCGGGGGGGCCGAATGAGCAGTACTTC.

The table lists this clonotype with a count of one. The rearrangement links TRBV13 to TRBJ1-3, with D maybe TRBD1 (6 bases). The CDR3 has 18 amino acids. Trimming removed 1 base at V and 0 bases at J, with 16 bases between. Germline values: CDR1 PRHDT, CDR2 FYEKMQ (reference sequence). The chain's CDR3 is CASSLVPPGADSGNTIYF. The DNA for the CDR3 is TGTGCCAGCAGCTTAGTCCCGCCAGGGGCGGACTCTGGAAACACCATATATTTT.

This clonotype has only a few counts. The V gene is TRBV20-1, the J gene TRBJ1-2; D gene unclear. This CDR3 contains 11 residues. Deletions cut 4 bases from V and 6 bases from J, with 9 bases between. CDR1 is DFQATT and CDR2 is SNEGSKA in the germline V gene (reference sequence). CDR3 DNA sequence: TGCAGTGCTACGGACCAAAATGGCTACACCTTC. Translation gives CSATDQNGYTF.

A word on this clonotype: A junction boundary mismatches the germline segment, possibly from a read error. The CDR3 coding sequence is TGTGCTAGCAGTTTTAGGGCCAGGACTAATGAAAAACTGTTTTTT. Its protein is CASSFRARTNEKLFF. This chain links TRBV28 with TRBJ1-4, with D hard to call. Germline loops: CDR1 MDHEN, CDR2 SYDVKM. The CDR3 extends over 15 amino acids.

This clonotype showed up just a few times. The chain recombines TRBV28 with TRBJ1-2; TRBD1 agrees at 7 bases. Trimming at V came to 2 bases and at J to 2 bases, leaving 2 bases not matched to a gene. CDR3 length equals 14 residues. Germline values: CDR1 MDHEN, CDR2 SYDVKM. The CDR3 DNA follows: TGTGCCAGCAGTTTAAGGGGGCTCAACTATGGCTACACCTTC. This encodes CASSLRGLNYGYTF.

This clonotype has a handful of counts. The J gene is TRBJ2-3, the V gene TRBV6-1; no firm D call. CDR3 length: 12 amino acids. In germline, CDR1 is MNHNS, CDR2 SASEGT. The ends were cut back, 7 bases at V and 0 bases at J, with 5 bases in the middle. The CDR3 is CASMESTDTQYF. CDR3 bases: TGTGCCAGCATGGAGAGCACAGATACGCAGTATTTT.

This chain uses TRBV7-9 with TRBJ1-4, with D perhaps TRBD1 (5 bases). V gave up 5 bases and J gave up 8 bases, with 21 bases separating them. The CDR3 spans 16 residues. The germline CDR1 and CDR2 sequences are SEHNR and FQNEAQ (reference sequence). CDR3 residues: CASSQQDGRVGEKLFF. The CDR3 DNA sequence: TGTGCCAGCAGCCAGCAAGATGGCAGGGTCGGGGAAAAACTGTTTTTT.

The chain carries TRBV7-3 and TRBJ2-5; D is unresolved. Trimming removed 5 bases from V and 11 bases from J, with 15 bases in between. Germline V gene lookup returns CDR1 SGHTA and CDR2 FQGTGA. CDR3 length: 12 amino acids. In DNA, the CDR3 is TGTGCCAGCAGCGCAGCTAACAATGAGCAGTACTTC. Amino acid sequence: CASSAANNEQYF.

The sample holds many counts of this clonotype. This chain connects TRBV12-3 or TRBV12-4 to TRBJ2-1, with TRBD2 matching over 12 bases. The CDR3 loop spans 14 amino acids. With V trimmed by 6 bases and J by 8 bases, 5 bases remained unmatched. CDR3 region: CASRRTSGNYEQFF. CDR3 in DNA: TGTGCCAGCAGGAGGACTAGCGGGAACTATGAGCAGTTCTTC.

A word on this clonotype: This may be a read error, as it is one base from a much larger clone. This chain links TRBV20-1 with TRBJ1-2; perhaps TRBD1 as D (5 bases). From germline, CDR1 is DFQATT and CDR2 SNEGSKA (reference sequence). Between the trimmed V and J ends, which lost 4 bases and 4 bases, there was a span of 19 bases. The CDR3 covers 15 residues. The CDR3 reads CSATPVGDGGYGYTF. Written as DNA, the CDR3 is TGCAGTGCTACTCCAGTCGGGGACGGGGGCTATGGCTACACCTTC.

V and J are TRBV28 and TRBJ2-4; 7 bases align to TRBD2. The CDR3 totals 14 residues. Germline V CDR1 and CDR2: MDHEN, SYDVKM. J was trimmed by 2 bases and V by 6 bases; bases with no gene match: 4. CDR3 bases: TGTGCCAGCAGCCCTAGCGGTTCCAAAAACATTCAGTACTTC. This translates into CASSPSGSKNIQYF.

This clonotype has a handful of counts. The chain is built from TRBV7-9 and TRBJ2-7; D might be TRBD2 (6 bases). There are 15 residues in the CDR3. CDR1 is SEHNR, CDR2 FQNEAQ, per germline (reference sequence). The V and J ends lost 3 bases and 0 bases respectively, with 12 bases between them. CDR3 amino acids: CASSLPSDNSYEQYF. The CDR3 DNA follows: TGTGCCAGCAGCTTGCCTAGCGATAACTCCTACGAGCAGTACTTC.